Below, 29 T cell receptor beta chains from the same sample are listed, as sequenced in a study of shared clonotypes between healthy human individuals. This table comes from immunoSEQ multiplex PCR, and its TCRdb copy is limited to in-frame clones, with some not included. This sample carries hundreds of thousands of clones, approximately 79% of them seen once, and the ten largest clones take approximately 1.8%. The sample taken for sequencing was memory CD4+ T cells sorted from blood. Subset here: CD45RA-negative fraction. These receptors were taken from a woman aged 25-40 years in good health.

V is TRBV7-8 and J is TRBJ1-6, with D unresolved. Trimming left V 7 bases short and J 4 bases short, with 11 bases between. CDR1 is SGHVS, CDR2 FQNEAQ, per germline. The CDR3 extends over 14 amino acids. The CDR3, as DNA: TGTGCCAGCACGGAACAGAGTTATAATTCACCCCTCCACTTT. Its protein is CASTEQSYNSPLHF.

This clone came up once. This rearrangement joins TRBV2 to TRBJ2-5, with D tentatively TRBD1 (6 bases). Germline V gives CDR1 SNHLY, CDR2 FYNNEI. This CDR3 comprises 15 residues. Trimming left V 0 bases short and J 11 bases short, with 19 bases between. DNA for the CDR3: TGTGCCAGCAGTGAAGCGAGGGCGGACAGCTATAAACAGTACTTC. It translates to CASSEARADSYKQYF.

The chain joins TRBV4-2 to TRBJ2-7, with D possibly being TRBD2 (6 bases). This CDR3 has 16 residues. Per the germline V gene, CDR1 is LGHNA and CDR2 is YNFKEQ. The V end lost 0 bases, the J end lost 2 bases, and 14 bases lay between the germline ends. In nucleotides, the CDR3 is TGTGCCAGCAGCCAAGAAGTTCGGGGGTTGGCCTACGAGCAGTACTTC. This gives the protein CASSQEVRGLAYEQYF.

This rearrangement joins TRBV5-4 to TRBJ2-7; perhaps TRBD1 as D (5 bases). This CDR3 has 16 residues. Germline V gives CDR1 SGHNT, CDR2 YYREEE (reference sequence). The V and J ends lost 0 bases and 2 bases respectively, with 15 bases between them. DNA of the CDR3: TGTGCCAGCAGCTTGGTTCTCTCGGTAGGGGCCTACGAGCAGTACTTC. Translated: CASSLVLSVGAYEQYF.

Only a few counts were recorded for this clone. This chain uses TRBV18 with TRBJ2-3, with TRBD2 identical over 8 bases. Trimming removed 3 bases from V and 2 bases from J; junction bases left unmatched: 1. Germline V lookup: CDR1 KGHSH, CDR2 LQKENI. The CDR3 totals 14 residues. The CDR3 reads CASSPREVTDTQYF. In DNA, the CDR3 is TGTGCCAGCTCACCGCGGGAGGTCACAGATACGCAGTATTTT.

The V call is TRBV11-3, the J call TRBJ1-5; D is unclear. CDR1 is SGHNT and CDR2 is YENEEA in the germline V gene. The CDR3 spans 13 residues. The V end was cut by 5 bases, the J end by 5 bases, with 10 bases between. The CDR3 is CASSRTSDQPQHF. The CDR3 region has the DNA TGTGCCAGCAGCCGTACTTCGGATCAGCCCCAGCATTTT.

The sample holds a few counts of this clone. The chain couples TRBV30 to TRBJ2-4; no reliable D call. This CDR3 has 13 amino acids. CDR1 is GTSNPN, CDR2 SVGIG, per germline (reference sequence). V was trimmed by 1 base and J by 14 bases, leaving 18 bases between them. CDR3: CAWSDYSRDGKYF. CDR3 DNA sequence: TGTGCCTGGAGTGATTATTCCCGAGACGGAAAGTACTTC. The complete variable domain, with remaining parts taken from reference TRBV30 and TRBJ2-4, reads SQTIHQWPATLVQPVGSPLSLECTVEGTSNPNLYWYRQAAGRGLQLLFYSVGIGQISSEVPQNLSASRPQDRQFILSSKKLLLSDSGFYLCAWSDYSRDGKYFGAGTRLSVL.

The chain links TRBV6-5 to TRBJ1-5; D perhaps matches TRBD1 (5 bases). Germline CDR1 is MNHEY and CDR2 is SVGAGI. The length of the CDR3 is 15 residues. V shed 2 bases and J shed 4 bases, with 12 bases lying between them. The CDR3 DNA follows: TGTGCCAGCAGTTACCAGGGTTTAGCAAATCAGCCCCAGCATTTT. Its protein product is CASSYQGLANQPQHF.

The rearrangement links TRBV2 to TRBJ2-7, with 9 bases aligning to TRBD1. Trimming removed 10 bases from V and 3 bases from J; junction bases left unmatched: 4. This CDR3 contains 12 residues. The germline V gene encodes CDR1 SNHLY and CDR2 FYNNEI. As DNA, the CDR3 is TGTGCCACGACAGGGGGAGGCTACGAGCAGTACTTC. It is translated as CATTGGGYEQYF. Full variable domain (missing parts from reference TRBV2 and TRBJ2-7): EPEVTQTPSHQVTQMGQEVILRCVPISNHLYFYWYRQILGQKVEFLVSFYNNEISEKSEIFDDQFSVERPDGSNFTLKIRSTKLEDSAMYFCATTGGGYEQYFGPGTRLTVT.

The J gene is TRBJ2-7, the V gene TRBV9; D not certain. The CDR3 runs to 10 residues. V was shortened by 1 base and J by 11 bases, with 7 bases between the two germline ends. CDR1 is SGDLS and CDR2 is YYNGEE in the germline V gene. CDR3 bases: TGTGCCAGCAGCGTATTATGCGAGTACTTC. Translating gives CASSVLCEYF.

The genes are TRBV6-6 and TRBJ2-5; the D gene could be TRBD1 or TRBD2 (5 bases each). The CDR3 is 13 amino acids. The germline V gene encodes CDR1 MNHNY and CDR2 SVGAGI (reference sequence). Trimming took off 2 bases at V and 5 bases at J, with 9 bases between the two ends. The CDR3 protein is CASSYRWGETQYF. CDR3 nucleotide sequence: TGTGCCAGCAGTTACAGGTGGGGGGAGACCCAGTACTTC.

This clone was seen more than once but under ten times. The J gene is TRBJ1-3, the V gene TRBV28; a weak D match, TRBD1 (5 bases). Germline V CDR1 and CDR2: MDHEN, SYDVKM. The CDR3 is made up of 14 amino acids. The ends were cut back, 6 bases at V and 5 bases at J, with 14 bases in the middle. CDR3 sequence reads: CASSMRGERNTIYF. The CDR3 nucleotides are TGTGCCAGCAGCATGCGGGGGGAAAGAAACACCATATATTTT.

V usage is TRBV28 and J usage is TRBJ2-7; no firm D call. Germline values: CDR1 MDHEN, CDR2 SYDVKM. Trimming stripped 4 bases from V and 7 bases from J, with 20 bases between. The CDR3 is 15 residues long. For the CDR3, the DNA is TGTGCCAGCAGTTACCTAACCTCGAAGTTTGAAGAGCAGTACTTC. It encodes CASSYLTSKFEEQYF.

The gene calls are TRBV21-1 and TRBJ2-1; the table's D call of TRBD2 was not tested on the DNA. TRBV21-1 is a known pseudogene. The CDR3 consists of 16 residues. CDR3 loop: CASSKAHGLAVNEQFF. In nucleotides, the CDR3 is TGTGCCAGCAGCAAAGCGCACGGACTAGCAGTCAATGAGCAGTTCTTC.

This clone was detected once. The chain has TRBV10-3 and TRBJ1-1, with no clear D. Trimming shortened V by 3 bases and J by 13 bases, and 15 bases separated the two germline ends. Germline CDR1 ENHRY, CDR2 SYGVKD. The CDR3 is made up of 12 amino acids. CDR3 protein: CAISDKSWENFF. CDR3 coding DNA: TGTGCCATCAGTGATAAAAGTTGGGAAAATTTCTTT.

For the CDR3, the DNA is TGTGCCAGCACAGGGGGCGGGGTATCCGAGCAGTACTTC. Translation: CASTGGGVSEQYF. This rearrangement joins TRBV6-6 to TRBJ2-7; TRBD1 aligns across 8 bases. There are 13 residues in the CDR3. Germline lookup yields CDR1 MNHNY and CDR2 SVGAGI (reference sequence). V dropped 7 bases and J dropped 6; count of bases not matched to a gene: 8.

V usage is TRBV18 and J usage is TRBJ2-7; 7 bases match TRBD1. Germline V CDR1 and CDR2: KGHSH, LQKENI. This CDR3 region has 15 residues. V was pared by 0 bases and J by 5 bases, with 7 bases of the junction left unmatched. DNA of the CDR3: TGTGCCAGCTCACCACCGCCGACAGGGCCCCACGAGCAGTACTTC. The encoded protein is CASSPPPTGPHEQYF.

This sequence joins TRBV5-1 and TRBJ2-7; D might be TRBD2 (6 bases). The CDR3 extends over 17 amino acids. V gave up 3 bases and J gave up 0 bases, with 19 bases separating them. Per germline, CDR1 SGHRS and CDR2 YFSETQ. The CDR3 DNA reads TGCGCCAGCAGCTCTGGACTACCACTTCTCATCTCCTACGAGCAGTACTTC. It translates to CASSSGLPLLISYEQYF.

The chain couples TRBV28 to TRBJ2-1; D is unclear. CDR1 is MDHEN, CDR2 SYDVKM, per germline. The CDR3 is 15 amino acids. The V end lost 3 bases, the J end lost 3 bases, and 12 bases lay between the germline ends. CDR3 loop: CASSLYRSYYNEQFF. The CDR3 DNA is TGTGCCAGCAGTTTGTACAGATCCTACTACAATGAGCAGTTCTTC.

The V call is TRBV15, the J call TRBJ2-1; D gene ambiguous. V was clipped by 0 bases and J by 6 bases, with 6 bases between them. This CDR3 is built from 13 residues. Germline lookup yields CDR1 LNHNV and CDR2 YYDKDF (reference sequence). DNA for the CDR3: TGTGCCACCAGCAGAGATTCCGGCAATGAGCAGTTCTTC. It translates to CATSRDSGNEQFF.

In this sample, this clone turned up a few times. The rearrangement uses TRBV19 and TRBJ2-6, with 7 bases matching TRBD1. Per the germline V gene, CDR1 is LNHDA and CDR2 is SQIVND (reference sequence). Trimming took 7 bases from V and 3 from J; bases not matched to a gene: 9. This CDR3 contains 16 residues. The CDR3 nucleotides are TGTGCCAGTACTTGGCGACAGGGTAGTGGGGCCAACGTCCTGACTTTC. This gives the protein CASTWRQGSGANVLTF.

The chain employs TRBV13 and TRBJ1-4, with unresolved D. Trimming cost V 0 bases and J 6 bases, with 8 bases left between them. The CDR3 consists of 14 residues. Germline lookup yields CDR1 PRHDT and CDR2 FYEKMQ (reference sequence). CDR3 coding DNA: TGTGCCAGCAGCTTAGGGCCGGTTGATGAAAAACTGTTTTTT. It yields the protein CASSLGPVDEKLFF.

The gene calls are TRBV6-5 and TRBJ2-2; D uncertain. The germline gives CDR1 MNHEY, CDR2 SVGAGI. The CDR3 is 12 residues long. V was trimmed by 6 bases and J by 7 bases, leaving 9 bases between them. CDR3 bases: TGTGCCAGCAGGGGATTCGGCGGGGAGCTGTTTTTT. This translates into CASRGFGGELFF.

Many counts were recorded for this clone. The chain recombines TRBV4-1 with TRBJ2-7; D is uncertain. Trimming removed 3 bases at V and 3 bases at J, with 3 bases between. CDR3 length: 11 residues. Germline-derived CDR1 and CDR2 are MGHRA and YSYEKL. The CDR3 coding sequence is TGCGCCAGCAGCCACCTCTACGAGCAGTACTTC. It codes for CASSHLYEQYF.

This clone was seen a handful of times. Other DNA sequences within the sample encode an identical CDR3. The chain links TRBV5-1 to TRBJ2-1; unclear D gene. The CDR3 is made up of 14 amino acids. Germline V gene sequence: CDR1 SGHRS, CDR2 YFSETQ. Trimming cost V 2 bases and J 1 base, with 7 bases left between them. CDR3 protein: CASSFGNSYNEQFF. The CDR3 nucleotides read TGCGCCAGCAGCTTTGGGAATTCCTACAATGAGCAGTTCTTC.

The genes are TRBV6-5 and TRBJ1-5; a possible D gene is TRBD1 (6 bases). There are 15 residues in the CDR3. The ends were cut back, 2 bases at V and 4 bases at J, with 12 bases in the middle. The germline V gene has CDR1 MNHEY and CDR2 SVGAGI. The CDR3: CASSYDQGSNQPQHF. In nucleotides, the CDR3 is TGTGCCAGCAGTTACGACCAGGGGTCGAATCAGCCCCAGCATTTT.

In its sample, this clone was seen a few times. V usage is TRBV2 and J usage is TRBJ2-4; 7 bases are shared with TRBD1. V gave up 6 bases and J gave up 3 bases; unmatched junction bases: 8. This CDR3 region has 15 residues. Per the germline V gene, CDR1 is SNHLY and CDR2 is FYNNEI. The DNA of the CDR3 is TGTGCCAGCAGCAACACAGGGGTAGGCAAAAACATTCAGTACTTC. As protein: CASSNTGVGKNIQYF.

In this sample, this clone turned up once. V and J are TRBV2 and TRBJ2-2, with a possible D match to TRBD1 (5 bases). The V gene lost 7 bases and the J gene lost 1 base, with 10 bases spanning the gap. The V gene's germline CDR1 is SNHLY and CDR2 FYNNEI. This CDR3 has 14 residues. The CDR3 region has the DNA TGTGCCAGCAAGTGGACACAGAACACCGGGGAGCTGTTTTTT. This codes for CASKWTQNTGELFF.

V and J are TRBV7-3 and TRBJ2-1, with D maybe TRBD1 (5 bases). Trimming removed 0 bases from V and 7 bases from J, with 13 bases in between. The CDR3 is made up of 15 amino acids. The germline V gene has CDR1 SGHTA and CDR2 FQGTGA. CDR3 in DNA: TGTGCCAGCAGCTTAACCCGGGCAAGGGGAAATGAGCAGTTCTTC. Its translation: CASSLTRARGNEQFF.